This T cell receptor (beta chain) was retrieved from a study of human T cells and chemical hapten exposure. Across the whole study: Alopecia areata, totalis or universalis was found in mostly female patients.

Ten or more counts support this clonotype. What it binds is unknown. Study outcomes and limitations: Patch test score tracked positively with PT1 expanded TCR counts. Compared with pre-sensitization or healthy control sets, expanded TCRs clustered more. Healthy people's immune response may differ from that of the donors, who had alopecia.

TCRdb independently ran MiXCR on the RACE reads; one entry per CDR3 protein. The sample lists under 400,000 distinct CDR3 sequences; approximately 5.1% were seen once. The time point denotes: pre-sensitization, week 0. Treatment given: therapeutic diphenylcyclopropenone sensitization with weekly scalp DPC. This clonotype originated in a woman between 45 and 60 years old with alopecia areata. Some clones in this sample may be carry-over from other donors' samples. Sequenced material: whole blood, taken in connection with sensitization to the hapten diphenylcyclopropenone (DPC).

CDR3 amino acids: CASSEGPRGTQYF. The CDR3 bases are TGTGCCAGCAGCGAAGGACCTAGGGGGACCCAGTACTTC. The rearrangement links TRBV25-1 to TRBJ2-5; weak D call: TRBD1 (5 bases). Trimming left V 6 bases short and J 7 bases short, with 15 bases between. The CDR3 runs 13 residues. Germline V gene data show CDR1 as MGHDK and CDR2 as SYGVNS. Supplemented by reference TRBV25-1 and TRBJ2-5, the full variable domain reads EADIYQTPRYLVIGTGKKITLECSQTMGHDKMYWYQQDPGMELHLIHYSYGVNSTEKGDLSSESTVSRIRTEHFPLTLESARPSHTSQYLCASSEGPRGTQYFGPGTRLLVL.